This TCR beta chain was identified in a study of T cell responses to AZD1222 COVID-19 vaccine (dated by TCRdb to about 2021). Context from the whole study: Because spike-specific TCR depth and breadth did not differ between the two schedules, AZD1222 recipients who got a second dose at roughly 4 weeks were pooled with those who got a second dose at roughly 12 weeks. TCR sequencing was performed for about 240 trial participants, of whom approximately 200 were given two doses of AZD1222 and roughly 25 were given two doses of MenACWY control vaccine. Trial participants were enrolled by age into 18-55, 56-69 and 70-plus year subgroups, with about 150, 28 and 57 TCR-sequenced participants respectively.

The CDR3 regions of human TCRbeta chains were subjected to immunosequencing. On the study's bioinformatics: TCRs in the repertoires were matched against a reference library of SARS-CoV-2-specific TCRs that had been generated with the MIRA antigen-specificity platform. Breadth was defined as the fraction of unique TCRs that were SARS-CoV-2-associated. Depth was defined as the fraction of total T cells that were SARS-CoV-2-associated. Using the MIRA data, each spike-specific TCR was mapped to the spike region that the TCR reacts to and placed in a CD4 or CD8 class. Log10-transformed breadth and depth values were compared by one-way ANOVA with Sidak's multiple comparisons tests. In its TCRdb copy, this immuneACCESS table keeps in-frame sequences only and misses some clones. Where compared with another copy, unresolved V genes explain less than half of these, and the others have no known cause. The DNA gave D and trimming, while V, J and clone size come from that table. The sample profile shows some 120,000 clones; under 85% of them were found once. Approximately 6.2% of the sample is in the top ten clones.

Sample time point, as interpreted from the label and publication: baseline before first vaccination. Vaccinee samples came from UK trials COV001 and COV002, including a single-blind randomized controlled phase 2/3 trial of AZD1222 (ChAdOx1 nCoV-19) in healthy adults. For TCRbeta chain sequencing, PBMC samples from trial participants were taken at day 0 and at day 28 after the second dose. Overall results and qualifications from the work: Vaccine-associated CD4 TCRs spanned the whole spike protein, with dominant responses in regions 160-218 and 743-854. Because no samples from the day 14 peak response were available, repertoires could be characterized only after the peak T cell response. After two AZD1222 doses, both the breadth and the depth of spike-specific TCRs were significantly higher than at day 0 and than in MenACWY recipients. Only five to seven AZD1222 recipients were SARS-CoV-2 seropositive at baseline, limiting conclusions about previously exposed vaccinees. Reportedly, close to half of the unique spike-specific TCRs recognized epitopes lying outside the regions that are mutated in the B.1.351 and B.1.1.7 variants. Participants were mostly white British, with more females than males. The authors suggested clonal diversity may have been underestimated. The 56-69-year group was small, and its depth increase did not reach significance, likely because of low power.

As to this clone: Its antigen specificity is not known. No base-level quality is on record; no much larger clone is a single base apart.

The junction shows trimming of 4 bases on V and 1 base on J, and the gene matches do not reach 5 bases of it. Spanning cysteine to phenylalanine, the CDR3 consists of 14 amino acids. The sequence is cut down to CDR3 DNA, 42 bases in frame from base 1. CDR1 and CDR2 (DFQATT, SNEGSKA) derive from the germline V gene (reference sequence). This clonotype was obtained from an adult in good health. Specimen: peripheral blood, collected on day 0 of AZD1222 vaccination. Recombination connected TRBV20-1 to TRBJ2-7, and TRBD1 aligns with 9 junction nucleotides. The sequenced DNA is TGCAGTGCTAATGACAGGGGGAGTTCCTACGAGCAGTACTTC. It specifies CSANDRGSSYEQYF.